The entry below describes one TCR beta chain. The data were taken from a study of T cell changes during pregnancy in multiple sclerosis. Clones were read by immunoSEQ multiplex PCR, and TCRdb kept only the in-frame ones, dropping some. The sample lists approximately 41,000 clones, approximately 94% seen once, with about 0.39% in the top ten. This clonotype was sampled from a female donor with multiple sclerosis, enrolled in a pregnancy study. Here the sequenced sample was CD4+ T cells from peripheral blood mononuclear cells, taken in the second trimester of pregnancy.

CDR3 sequence reads: CVRSLEAPGYEQYF. The CDR3 DNA is TGTGTCAGAAGCTTAGAGGCTCCAGGCTACGAGCAGTACTTC. The genes are TRBV7-5 and TRBJ2-7; the table's D gene call, TRBD1, was not cross checked with the DNA. TRBV7-5 has pseudogene status. This CDR3 region has 14 residues.